This entry describes one T cell receptor beta chain. What it binds is not known. Trimming removed 7 bases at V and 6 bases at J, with 10 bases between. Per germline, CDR1 LGHDT and CDR2 YNNKEL (reference sequence). The CDR3 sequence is 11 residues long. The entry originates in a study of blood T cells in healthy people across ages. Study-level points and caveats: Among long-lived donors, naive CD4+ cells were more numerous and diversity higher than in aged donors.

Using a J-beta primer mix together with a sample-barcoded 5' primer, a second PCR was run for roughly 6 to 11 cycles. MiXCR, run by TCRdb on the 5' RACE reads, gives a single entry per CDR3 protein. The data hold about 1.6 million distinct CDR3 sequences, with 30% to 40% observed a single time. Sequenced input: blood. The chain joins TRBV3-1 to TRBJ2-7; perhaps TRBD2 as D (6 bases). The clonotype originates from a woman aged 25 to 39 in good health. Here the CDR3 reads CASTGGLEQYF. The CDR3 DNA sequence: TGTGCCAGCACCGGGGGTCTCGAGCAGTACTTC.